The present T cell receptor beta chain was sequenced within a study of CD8+CD57+ T cells in acquired aplastic anemia. Concerning this clonotype: A read error may account for a junction end that differs from germline.

The CDR3 is made up of 18 amino acids. Per the germline V gene, CDR1 is DFQATT and CDR2 is SNEGSKA (reference sequence). The study profiled TCR beta VDJ and CDR3 using genomic DNA as template. Each CDR3 protein is one row after TCRdb ran MiXCR on the reads. The sample holds tens of thousands of distinct CDR3 sequences, roughly 70% seen once. In patients chosen for sequencing, flow cytometry had shown CD8+CD57+ cell expansion. This sequence was found in a human donor with aplastic anemia. The chain carries TRBV20-1 and TRBJ2-5; 9 nucleotides match TRBD2. Sequencing used sorted CD4+, CD8+, or CD8+CD57+ T cells (not recorded which) from PBMCs. The CDR3, as DNA: TGCGGTGCTATACAGGGAGGGGGCGTAGCGGGAGCGACAAAGACCCAGTACTTC. Its protein product is CGAIQGGGVAGATKTQYF.